Listed below are T cell receptor beta chains from one sample, sequenced in a study of T cell repertoires in ileal Crohn's disease. The data were produced by immunoSEQ multiplex PCR, yet TCRdb's version contains in-frame clones alone and is incomplete. Among roughly 5,100 clones, around 86% were seen once, and the ten largest hold around 15%. The sequencing input was ileal tissue. The source is an adult with Crohn's disease. The CDR3 runs from the conserved cysteine through the conserved F or W. The D gene is left open where the match is weak. Size values are once, few and many counts, or a class for expanded clones, and some rows have none.

D	size	J	V	CDR3	DNA
NA	once	TRBJ2-7	TRBV4-1	CASSRTGSYEQYF	TGCGCCAGCAGCCGCACAGGGAGCTACGAGCAGTACTTC
NA	NA	TRBJ1-2	TRBV28	CASSPGDSRYGYTF	TGTGCCAGCAGCCCCGGGGACTCCCGCTATGGCTACACCTTC
NA	NA	TRBJ2-5	TRBV7-2	CASSLVGTSQETQYF	TGTGCCAGCAGCTTAGTCGGGACCTCACAAGAGACCCAGTACTTC
NA	NA	TRBJ1-4	TRBV6-1	CASRRATGGDEKLFF	TGTGCCAGCAGGCGAGCGACAGGAGGGGATGAAAAACTGTTTTTT
NA	NA	TRBJ1-1	TRBV6-1	CASRRGALPNTEAFF	TGTGCCAGCCGACGGGGGGCCTTACCGAACACTGAAGCTTTCTTT
NA	NA	TRBJ2-2	TRBV7-3	CASSLGSLNTGELFF	TGTGCCAGCAGCTTAGGCTCTTTGAACACCGGGGAGCTGTTTTTT
TRBD1	NA	TRBJ1-2	TRBV27	CASSLEGARSYGYTF	TGTGCCAGCAGTTTGGAGGGGGCGCGTAGCTATGGCTACACCTTC
TRBD1	large	TRBJ1-1	TRBV29-1	CSADRGNTEAFF	TGCAGCGCTGACAGGGGCAACACTGAAGCTTTCTTT
NA	NA	TRBJ2-7	TRBV5-6	CASRFTGIDEQYF	TGTGCCAGCAGATTTACAGGGATCGACGAGCAGTACTTC
NA	NA	TRBJ1-6	TRBV9	CASSVDFGDSLSPLHF	TGTGCCAGCAGCGTAGATTTCGGTGACTCTCTGTCACCCCTCCACTTT
TRBD1	NA	TRBJ1-2	TRBV5-1	CASRMGTGEYGYTF	TGCGCCAGCAGGATGGGGACAGGAGAGTATGGCTACACCTTC
TRBD1	NA	TRBJ1-5	TRBV28	CASTLGGGISQPQHF	TGTGCCAGCACCTTAGGAGGGGGCATTAGTCAGCCCCAGCATTTT
NA	NA	TRBJ2-1	TRBV14	CASSQERGMQGQFF	TGTGCCAGCAGCCAAGAAAGGGGAATGCAGGGGCAGTTCTTC
NA	NA	TRBJ2-7	TRBV27	CASSLSLQRASYEQYF	TGTGCCAGCAGTTTAAGTTTACAGAGAGCCTCCTACGAGCAGTACTTC
TRBD2	NA	TRBJ2-1	TRBV7-2	CASSGGTTPSLYNEQFF	TGTGCCAGCAGCGGGGGGACTACACCATCTCTGTACAATGAGCAGTTCTTC
NA	NA	TRBJ1-2	TRBV7-2	CASSLQPNYGYTF	TGTGCCAGCAGCTTACAACCCAACTATGGCTACACCTTC
NA	NA	TRBJ2-7	TRBV7-9	CASSQPRDTSSYEQYF	TGTGCCAGCAGCCAACCGCGGGACACCTCTTCCTACGAGCAGTACTTC
NA	NA	TRBJ1-1	TRBV5-8	CASSPGGTPMNTEAFF	TGTGCCAGCAGCCCGGGAGGGACTCCCATGAACACTGAAGCTTTCTTT
NA	NA	TRBJ1-5	TRBV15	CATSMGTGRNQPQHF	TGTGCCACCAGCATGGGAACAGGGAGAAATCAGCCCCAGCATTTT
NA	NA	TRBJ1-3	TRBV27	CASSLFGSGNTIYF	TGTGCCAGCAGTTTATTCGGGAGTGGAAACACCATATATTTT
TRBD1	NA	TRBJ2-5	TRBV9	CASSASGQGETQYF	TGTGCCAGCAGCGCATCGGGACAGGGGGAGACCCAGTACTTC
TRBD1	NA	TRBJ1-4	TRBV11-2	CASGPLQGGPNEKLFF	TGTGCCAGCGGTCCTCTACAAGGGGGCCCTAATGAAAAACTGTTTTTT
TRBD2	NA	TRBJ2-3	TRBV9	CASSAAGGTTDTQYF	TGTGCCAGCAGCGCAGCGGGAGGCACCACAGATACGCAGTATTTT
TRBD1	NA	TRBJ1-6	TRBV5-5	CASSLGDRVEGSPLHF	TGTGCCAGCAGCTTGGGAGACAGGGTAGAGGGGTCACCCCTCCACTTT
TRBD1	NA	TRBJ1-2	TRBV6-1	CASWTGGVVYGYTF	TGTGCCAGCTGGACAGGGGGAGTCGTCTATGGCTACACCTTC
TRBD2	NA	TRBJ2-1	TRBV7-2	CASSYSGTSGRGNEQFF	TGTGCCAGCAGCTATTCCGGGACTAGCGGGAGGGGCAATGAGCAGTTCTTC
NA	NA	TRBJ1-1	TRBV6-5	CASSLTSGTEAFF	TGTGCCAGCAGTCTCACCTCGGGTACTGAAGCTTTCTTT
NA	NA	TRBJ2-5	TRBV6-6	CASSYSNRVGQYF	TGTGCCAGCAGTTACTCGAACAGGGTGGGCCAGTACTTC
NA	large	TRBJ2-7	TRBV5-5	CASSSDSSEQYF	TGTGCCAGCAGCTCGGACAGCAGCGAGCAGTACTTC
TRBD2	NA	TRBJ2-1	TRBV2	CASSTGTRGGEQFF	TGTGCCAGCAGCACCGGGACTAGAGGGGGTGAGCAGTTCTTC
NA	few	TRBJ2-1	TRBV5-6	CASSRSQGSYNEQFF	TGTGCCAGCAGCAGGTCACAGGGCTCCTACAATGAGCAGTTCTTC
NA	NA	TRBJ2-3	TRBV4-3	CASSQGDDPGDTDTQYF	TGCGCCAGCAGCCAAGGGGACGATCCTGGGGACACAGATACGCAGTATTTT
TRBD1	NA	TRBJ1-6	TRBV9	CASSPDEGARTLHF	TGTGCCAGCAGCCCAGATGAGGGGGCGCGGACCCTCCACTTT
NA	NA	TRBJ2-2	TRBV6-4	CASSDSPGTGELFF	TGTGCCAGCAGTGACTCGCCAGGTACCGGGGAGCTGTTTTTT
NA	few	TRBJ2-2	TRBV2	CASSEWLTTGELFF	TGTGCCAGCAGTGAGTGGCTAACCACCGGGGAGCTGTTTTTT